This T cell receptor (beta chain) is drawn from a study of blood T cell repertoires in COVID-19. This clone was detected a few times. Looked up from germline, CDR1 is SNHLY and CDR2 is FYNNEI. V lost 2 bases and J 8 bases, leaving 12 bases between the germline ends. The CDR3 runs 14 residues. In the source study's methods: Amplified reference gene primers provided the basis for estimating nucleated cell counts. Assay used: immunoSEQ multiplex PCR; TCRdb lists only in-frame clones, some missing. V, J and clone size are taken as reported in that table, and D and trimming were inferred from the DNA itself. Of 150,000 to 200,000 clones in the sample, approximately 90% are singletons; the top ten hold 10%.

This receptor was taken from a woman in her 70s with COVID-19, enrolled during active disease. This chain connects TRBV2 to TRBJ1-4, with D unresolved. The source material was peripheral blood. The CDR3, as DNA: TGTGCCAGCAGTGAACACCAGGCGGGGGAAAAACTGTTTTTT. Protein sequence: CASSEHQAGEKLFF.